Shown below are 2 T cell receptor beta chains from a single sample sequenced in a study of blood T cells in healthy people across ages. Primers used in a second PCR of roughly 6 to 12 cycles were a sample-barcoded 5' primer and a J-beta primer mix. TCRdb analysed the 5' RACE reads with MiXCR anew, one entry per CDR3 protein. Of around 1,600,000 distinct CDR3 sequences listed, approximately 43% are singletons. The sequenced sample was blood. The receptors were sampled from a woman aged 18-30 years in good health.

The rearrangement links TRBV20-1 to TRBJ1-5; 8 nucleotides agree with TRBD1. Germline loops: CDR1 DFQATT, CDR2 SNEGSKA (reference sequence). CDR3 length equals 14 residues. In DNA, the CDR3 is TGCAGCGCCCCACACAGGGGGGTCAATCAGCCCCAGCATTTT. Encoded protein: CSAPHRGVNQPQHF.

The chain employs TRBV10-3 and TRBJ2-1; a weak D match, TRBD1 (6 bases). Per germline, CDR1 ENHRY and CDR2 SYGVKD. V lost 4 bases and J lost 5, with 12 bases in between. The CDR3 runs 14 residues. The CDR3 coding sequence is TGTGCCATCAGTGGTCCGGGACACCACAATGAGCAGTTCTTC. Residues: CAISGPGHHNEQFF.